One and the same sample provided the 12 T cell receptor beta chains below, sequenced in a study of cytomegalovirus exposure and HLA in healthy donors. Primers: 60 Vbeta forward and 13 Jbeta reverse. Repertoires were generated with immunoSEQ multiplex PCR, while TCRdb's copy carries only in-frame clones and drops some. Of 150,000 or so clones detected, over 60% appear once; the ten largest clones hold roughly 13%. The source material was PBMCs. The receptor set was obtained from a man aged 45 to 65 in good health and CMV-seropositive.

The rearrangement links TRBV5-4 to TRBJ1-2; tentatively, D is TRBD1 (5 bases). Germline CDR1 SGHNT, CDR2 YYREEE (reference sequence). This CDR3 region has 14 residues. V was trimmed by 3 bases and J by 1 base, leaving 10 bases between them. CDR3 nucleotide sequence: TGTGCCAGCAGCTCCTACGGGGGTAACTATGGCTACACCTTC. Protein sequence: CASSSYGGNYGYTF.

The chain links TRBV5-1 to TRBJ1-1; the D gene is possibly TRBD1 (5 bases). CDR3 length: 14 amino acids. From germline, CDR1 is SGHRS and CDR2 YFSETQ. V dropped 6 bases and J dropped 2 bases, with 14 bases sitting between them. The CDR3 here is CASTVTGGNTEAFF. The CDR3 region has the DNA TGCGCCAGCACCGTGACCGGGGGTAACACTGAAGCTTTCTTT.

This sequence joins TRBV4-1 and TRBJ2-5; 12 positions match TRBD2. Germline-derived CDR1 and CDR2 are MGHRA and YSYEKL. This CDR3 has 21 amino acids. After removal of 0 bases from V and 2 bases from J, the junction contained 16 bases not matched to a gene. As DNA, the CDR3 is TGCGCCAGCAGCCAAGATGACCCGGCTAGCGGGGGGGATAACTTACAAGAGACCCAGTACTTC. Translation: CASSQDDPASGGDNLQETQYF.

The chain employs TRBV6-1 and TRBJ1-2; the D is unclear. CDR1 and CDR2 (germline): MNHNS, SASEGT. Trimming shortened V by 7 bases and J by 4 bases, and 16 bases separated the two germline ends. The CDR3 has 14 residues. CDR3 protein: CASKMKPRLYGYTF. In DNA form, the CDR3 reads TGTGCCAGCAAAATGAAGCCCAGGCTCTATGGCTACACCTTC.

The chain carries TRBV2 and TRBJ1-4; D is possibly TRBD1 (5 bases). Germline V lookup: CDR1 SNHLY, CDR2 FYNNEI. V was trimmed by 4 bases and J by 1 base, leaving 19 bases between them. The CDR3 contains 18 residues. This CDR3 is CASSGSRGERRTNEKLFF. For the CDR3, the DNA is TGTGCCAGCAGTGGGTCGCGGGGCGAGAGGAGAACTAATGAAAAACTGTTTTTT.

The chain carries TRBV28 and TRBJ1-5, with D unresolved. Germline V gives CDR1 MDHEN, CDR2 SYDVKM. Trimming pared 5 bases from V and 16 bases from J, leaving 21 bases between. This CDR3 comprises 13 residues. The CDR3 loop is CASSPKITPYRHF. CDR3 bases: TGTGCCAGCAGTCCAAAAATAACACCTTACAGACATTTT.

The rearrangement links TRBV6-5 to TRBJ1-2; 7 bases align to TRBD1. CDR3 length equals 14 residues. The germline V gene encodes CDR1 MNHEY and CDR2 SVGAGI. Trimming removed 2 bases from V and 8 bases from J; junction bases left unmatched: 8. In nucleotides, the CDR3 is TGTGCCAGCAGTTACGGCCAGGGACAGAGCGGCTACACCTTC. It codes for CASSYGQGQSGYTF.

This rearrangement joins TRBV7-6 to TRBJ2-3, with D possibly matching TRBD1 (5 bases). V was pared by 1 base and J by 6 bases, with 14 bases between. This CDR3 spans 15 amino acids. Germline V lookup: CDR1 SGHVS, CDR2 FNYEAQ. CDR3 DNA: TGTGCCAGCAGCTTAGACCGGCCGACAGCCGATACGCAGTATTTT. It encodes CASSLDRPTADTQYF.

V usage is TRBV6-5 and J usage is TRBJ2-5, with D perhaps matching TRBD2 (7 bases). Trimming removed 2 bases from V and 1 base from J, with 11 bases in between. The CDR3 length is 15 residues. CDR1 is MNHEY, CDR2 SVGAGI, per germline. CDR3 loop: CASSYGGGLQETQYF. In DNA, the CDR3 is TGTGCCAGCAGTTACGGGGGGGGGCTCCAAGAGACCCAGTACTTC.

This clone was counted only a few times. V is TRBV7-8 and J is TRBJ2-3, with 10 bases matching TRBD2. V trimming: 5 bases; J trimming: 2 bases; junction bases outside the gene matches: 13. The germline V gene has CDR1 SGHVS and CDR2 FQNEAQ. The CDR3 contains 18 residues. CDR3 in DNA: TGTGCCAGCAGCCCACCGTACCCTACTAGCGGGGACACAGATACGCAGTATTTT. Translation: CASSPPYPTSGDTDTQYF.

This chain links TRBV6-1 with TRBJ2-2; 12 nucleotides match TRBD2. Unmatched junction bases numbered 7, after V lost 4 bases and J lost 4 bases. This CDR3 spans 17 amino acids. Germline V gives CDR1 MNHNS, CDR2 SASEGT. CDR3 region: CASSALAGGGFTGELFF. The CDR3 DNA sequence: TGTGCCAGCAGTGCACTAGCGGGGGGAGGTTTCACCGGGGAGCTGTTTTTT.

The rearrangement joins TRBV6-6 to TRBJ2-7; D possibly corresponds to TRBD1 (6 bases). Germline CDR1 MNHNY, CDR2 SVGAGI (reference sequence). V shed 6 bases and J shed 5 bases, with 20 bases lying between them. CDR3 size: 15 residues. The CDR3, as DNA: TGTGCCAGCAGCACTACCACAGGGAGTAGAAACGAGCAGTACTTC. Translated, it gives CASSTTTGSRNEQYF.